Presented here are 14 T cell receptor delta chains from one specimen sequenced in a study of gamma-delta T cells after stem cell transplantation. TCRdb re-called the RT-PCR reads through CATT. Seen here are more than 15,000 delta-chain clones, roughly 9% observed once, and the top ten hold less than 80%. Source material: gamma-delta T cells. These receptor sequences come from a human donor. It is not recorded whose cells these are; they may come from a transplant donor.

As for this clone: The protein in TCRdb stems from a much larger clone and differs at residue 13 from this DNA's translation, likely a read error; here the protein is translated from the DNA. The V call is TRDV2, the J call TRDJ3; 12 bases are a match to TRDD3. The germline gives CDR1 GEAIGNYY, CDR2 EKD. This CDR3 is built from 23 residues. Unmatched junction bases numbered 16, after V lost 2 bases and J lost 0 bases. Here the CDR3 reads CACDKVLGDTTPPDSWDTRQMFF. For the CDR3, the DNA is TGTGCCTGTGACAAGGTACTGGGGGATACCACACCGCCTGACTCCTGGGACACCCGACAGATGTTTTTC.

This clone has a handful of counts. The amino acid sequence in TCRdb belongs to a much larger clone and departs from this DNA's translation at residue 8, likely a sequencing read error; the sequence shown is translated from the DNA. J is TRDJ1 and V is TRDV2; TRDD3 matches at 7 bases. Losses at the gene ends were 1 base for V and 3 bases for J; bases not matched to a gene: 10. The CDR3 sequence is 16 residues long. Germline lookup yields CDR1 GEAIGNYY and CDR2 EKD. The CDR3 spells CACDTLGGTSPDKLIF. Written as DNA, the CDR3 is TGTGCCTGTGACACGCTGGGGGGTACCAGTCCCGATAAACTCATCTTT.

This clone was seen a handful of times. TCRdb's protein, taken from a much larger clone, differs from this DNA's translation at residue 12, likely owing to a read error; the protein displayed comes from the DNA. V usage is TRDV2 and J usage is TRDJ3; TRDD3 matches at 10 bases. Germline CDR1 reads GEAIGNYY; CDR2 reads EKD. The V and J ends lost 2 bases and 1 base, in that order; junction bases with no gene match: 13. The CDR3 extends over 21 amino acids. CDR3: CACDNAVLGDKLSWDTRQMFF. CDR3 coding DNA: TGTGCCTGTGACAATGCCGTCCTGGGGGATAAGTTGTCCTGGGACACCCGACAGATGTTTTTC.

By its share, this clone is large. Other DNA sequences in the same sample also yield this CDR3. The chain combines TRDV2 with TRDJ1; unclear D gene. V shed 0 bases and J shed 0 bases, with 13 bases lying between them. CDR3 length equals 16 residues. CDR1 is GEAIGNYY, CDR2 EKD, per germline. Written as DNA, the CDR3 is TGTGCCTGTGACACCGCGGGCCCCCCGTACACCGATAAACTCATCTTT. Its protein product is CACDTAGPPYTDKLIF.

Of note for this clone: TCRdb lists the protein of a much larger clone for this DNA, which differs at residue 7, so this is likely a read error; the protein given here is translated from the DNA itself. The chain combines TRDV2 with TRDJ1; no clear D. Trimming took 1 base from V and 4 from J, leaving 18 bases between them. CDR3 length: 16 residues. Germline assignment: CDR1 GEAIGNYY and CDR2 EKD. In DNA form, the CDR3 reads TGTGCCTGTGACACGAGTGTGTCCCGACCGGGCGATAAACTCATCTTT. This sequence encodes CACDTSVSRPGDKLIF.

As concerns this clone: This DNA translates differently at residue 18 from the TCRdb protein, which is that of a much larger clone; a read error is likely, and the protein shown is the DNA's own translation. The chain uses TRDV2 and TRDJ3; 8 positions match TRDD3. The CDR3 is made up of 23 amino acids. Germline V gives CDR1 GEAIGNYY, CDR2 EKD. CDR3 sequence reads: CACDTAPTGGPNLSSWDIRQMFF. CDR3 coding DNA: TGTGCCTGTGACACCGCGCCTACTGGGGGCCCCAACCTAAGCTCCTGGGACATCCGACAGATGTTTTTC.

This clone was detected a few times. There is a difference at residue 8 between the TCRdb protein and the DNA translation, so the protein given here was translated from the DNA. In the same sample, other DNA sequences code for this CDR3. The chain uses TRDV2 and TRDJ1; 7 nucleotides align to TRDD2. Trimming cost V 0 bases and J 6 bases; bases outside gene matches: 30. The CDR3 length is 22 residues. Germline V gene data show CDR1 as GEAIGNYY and CDR2 as EKD. The CDR3 region has the DNA TGTGCCTGTGACACCGGCAATATTCCTACGTCTCCTGGTCTCACTACGCGCTATAAACTCATCTTT. Encoded protein: CACDTGNIPTSPGLTTRYKLIF.

This clone was seen more than once but under ten times. A read error likely explains why the TCRdb protein, taken from a much larger clone, differs from this DNA's translation at residue 10; the protein shown is translated from the DNA. The V and J genes are TRDV2 and TRDJ1; 9 bases agree with TRDD3. CDR3 length equals 15 residues. Germline CDR1 reads GEAIGNYY; CDR2 reads EKD. V gave up 3 bases and J gave up 7 bases; unmatched junction bases: 11. The CDR3 region has the DNA TGTGCCTGTGACCCTATCCTGGGGGATGTCCGTAAACTCATCTTT. Translated, it gives CACDPILGDVRKLIF.

Concerning this clone: The TCRdb protein comes from a much larger clone and disagrees with this DNA's translation at residue 6, likely due to a read error; the protein given here is derived from the DNA. V and J are TRDV2 and TRDJ1; 8 nucleotides agree with TRDD3. V shed 0 bases, J shed 2 bases, and the junction held 25 bases outside the gene matches. Germline V gene lookup returns CDR1 GEAIGNYY and CDR2 EKD. The CDR3 spans 22 residues. The DNA of the CDR3 is TGTGCCTGTGACACCGCGAGGACTGGGGGTTACTCAACGCCCGACCGTACCGATAAACTCATCTTT. It encodes CACDTARTGGYSTPDRTDKLIF.

This clone was recorded a few times. It is unclear where the CDR3 begins or ends on the DNA, so no DNA is shown, and the CDR3 is as TCRdb lists it. The rearrangement uses TRDV2 and TRDJ3; TRDD3 is the table's D call, not checked against the DNA. The CDR3 length is 19 residues, termini included. CDR1 GEAIGNYY and CDR2 EKD come from the germline V gene. The CDR3 loop is CACDPLGIGISSDTRQMFF.

This clone showed up just a few times. The protein given by TCRdb reflects a much larger clone and differs at residue 3 from this DNA's translation, likely from a read error; the protein shown is the DNA's translation. This chain joins TRDV2 and TRDJ1; 8 bases are shared with TRDD3. CDR3 length: 21 amino acids. CDR1 and CDR2 (germline): GEAIGNYY, EKD. CDR3 in amino acids: CARDTVPTGKVLGVRTYKLIF. The CDR3 DNA follows: TGTGCCCGTGACACCGTGCCTACGGGGAAAGTACTGGGGGTCCGGACCTATAAACTCATCTTT.

With respect to this clone: This DNA's translation differs at residue 4 from TCRdb's protein, which comes from a much larger clone; a read error is likely, and the protein shown is translated from the DNA. The genes are TRDV2 and TRDJ1; D call uncertain. Germline loops: CDR1 GEAIGNYY, CDR2 EKD. The CDR3 is made up of 15 amino acids. The CDR3 is CACATVGLNTDKLIF. The CDR3 DNA follows: TGTGCCTGTGCCACCGTTGGGCTCAACACCGATAAACTCATCTTT.

The sample holds a few counts of this clone. TCRdb shows a much larger clone's protein in place of this DNA's translation, and the two differ at residue 8, likely through a read error; the protein shown is translated from the DNA. V usage is TRDV2 and J usage is TRDJ1; maybe TRDD3 (5 bases). CDR1 and CDR2 (germline): GEAIGNYY, EKD. Trimming left V 1 base short and J 10 bases short, with 24 bases between. This CDR3 contains 16 residues. This CDR3 is CACDTVSSQRGPVLIF. CDR3 sequence (DNA): TGTGCCTGTGACACGGTGTCTAGTCAACGGGGGCCCGTACTCATCTTT.

The rearrangement links TRDV1 to TRDJ1, with 7 nucleotides matching TRDD3. With 4 bases clipped from V and 0 bases from J, the junction kept 26 bases outside the gene matches. The CDR3 covers 22 residues. The germline gives CDR1 TSWWSYY, CDR2 QGS. The CDR3 region has the DNA TGTGCTCTTGGGGCTACTCCTATGTGGGGGAGACGACACTGTTTGTACACCGATAAACTCATCTTT. Translating gives CALGATPMWGRRHCLYTDKLIF.